This T cell receptor (beta chain) originates from a study of PD-L1 blockade in urothelial cancer. Background on the study: Atezolizumab (1,200 mg intravenously every 3 weeks) began in about 2014 for patients.

CDR1 is SEHNR and CDR2 is FQNEAQ in the germline V gene (reference sequence). This CDR3 spans 14 amino acids. V lost 5 bases and J 0 bases, leaving 7 bases between the germline ends. The study's findings and limits: When pretreatment blood TCR clonality was below the median, it predicted better survival.

TCRdb keeps only in-frame clones here, not all; method: immunoSEQ multiplex PCR. The table has under 40,000 clones, about four fifths seen once. As to this clone: What it recognizes is unknown.

Stated time point: pretreatment peripheral blood. This TCR derives from a man between 60 and 75 years old with urothelial cancer. The chain couples TRBV7-9 to TRBJ1-4; D remains ambiguous. The sequences come from PBMCs, collected around atezolizumab (anti-PD-L1) treatment. The CDR3 loop is CASSPGATNEKLFF. For the CDR3, the DNA is TGTGCCAGCAGCCCCGGTGCAACTAATGAAAAACTGTTTTTT.